These 17 T cell receptor beta chains came from one sample sequenced in a study of beta chain features in type 1 diabetes. Every bit of the isolated RNA underwent reverse transcription, so sequencing read expressed TCRB transcripts. TCRdb's table, derived via immunoSEQ multiplex PCR, lists solely in-frame clones and lacks some. The repertoire has about 740,000 clones, 13% of them found once; the top ten carry 0.02% to 0.025%. These TCRs' antigens remain unknown. The study, taken as a whole, reports: TCRB CDR3s were moderately but significantly shorter in Type 1 diabetes patients in all four CD4+ subsets.

The specimen sequenced was naive CD4+ T cells from blood. All receptors come from a man between 18 and 35 years old with type 1 diabetes.

V and J are TRBV30 and TRBJ1-5, with TRBD1 matching 8 bases. This CDR3 has 15 residues. The germline V gene encodes CDR1 GTSNPN and CDR2 SVGIG (reference sequence). The V gene end was trimmed by 3 bases and the J gene end by 7 bases; junction bases not matched to a gene: 11. The CDR3 DNA reads TGTGCCTGGAGCGGGGGTGGGACAGGTGGACAGCCCCAGCATTTT. Its protein is CAWSGGGTGGQPQHF.

The J gene is TRBJ1-1, the V gene TRBV6-5; D perhaps matches TRBD1 (5 bases). CDR1 and CDR2 from the germline V gene are MNHEY and SVGAGI. This CDR3 comprises 14 residues. Between the trimmed V and J ends, which lost 5 bases and 4 bases, there was a span of 14 bases. Written as DNA, the CDR3 is TGTGCCAGCAGTCCAGCCGACAGAATCACTGAAGCTTTCTTT. Protein product: CASSPADRITEAFF.

The chain carries TRBV10-3 and TRBJ2-2; D uncertain. Germline V gives CDR1 ENHRY, CDR2 SYGVKD. V was cut by 4 bases and J by 10 bases, with 19 bases left in between. The CDR3 runs 15 residues. This CDR3 is CAISVVPVTQTELFF. The CDR3, as DNA: TGTGCCATCAGTGTAGTCCCGGTCACCCAGACGGAGCTGTTTTTT.

There are a few counts of this clone. V usage is TRBV5-1 and J usage is TRBJ1-5; 8 bases fit TRBD1. This CDR3 has 14 residues. V lost 4 bases, J lost 6 bases, and 6 bases stayed unmatched. Per germline, CDR1 SGHRS and CDR2 YFSETQ. The CDR3 spells CASSLTGAGQPQHF. The CDR3 DNA reads as TGCGCCAGCAGCCTGACAGGGGCGGGTCAGCCCCAGCATTTT.

This clone was found a few times. This sequence joins TRBV2 and TRBJ2-5, with 9 bases fitting TRBD2. The CDR3 runs 16 residues. The trim removed 1 base at V and 2 bases at J, leaving 5 bases unmatched. Germline V lookup: CDR1 SNHLY, CDR2 FYNNEI. In DNA, the CDR3 is TGTGCCAGCAGTGAAGGGCTAGCGGGGTTGCAAGAGACCCAGTACTTC. It yields the protein CASSEGLAGLQETQYF.

This clone has only a few counts. This chain connects TRBV28 to TRBJ2-7; D call uncertain. The CDR3 consists of 15 residues. The germline V gene has CDR1 MDHEN and CDR2 SYDVKM. Deletions cut 7 bases from V and 0 bases from J, with 16 bases between. The CDR3 region has the DNA TGTGCCAGCACCGACCCCACAGCGAACTCCTACGAGCAGTACTTC. It is translated as CASTDPTANSYEQYF.

The rearrangement links TRBV19 to TRBJ2-1; TRBD1 matches 9 bases. Germline V lookup: CDR1 LNHDA, CDR2 SQIVND (reference sequence). V dropped 2 bases and J dropped 11; count of bases not matched to a gene: 7. This CDR3 contains 14 residues. The CDR3 is CASSISPDRGKQFF. The CDR3 DNA is TGTGCCAGTAGTATATCCCCGGACAGGGGTAAGCAGTTCTTC.

This chain uses TRBV29-1 with TRBJ1-4, with 8 nucleotides matching TRBD1. CDR1 is SQVTM and CDR2 is ANQGSEA in the germline V gene. The CDR3 loop spans 14 amino acids. J gave up 8 bases and V 6 bases, and 11 bases lay outside the gene matches. CDR3 sequence (DNA): TGCAGCGTCCAGTCAGGGGGCGCCCGGGAAAAACTGTTTTTT. This gives the protein CSVQSGGAREKLFF. Drawing the rest from reference TRBV29-1 and TRBJ1-4, the complete variable domain is SAVISQKPSRDICQRGTSLTIQCQVDSQVTMMFWYRQQPGQSLTLIATANQGSEATYESGFVIDKFPISRPNLTFSTLTVSNMSPEDSSIYLCSVQSGGAREKLFFGSGTQLSVL.

The table lists this clone with a few counts. This sequence joins TRBV14 and TRBJ2-3; 9 bases are shared with TRBD1. CDR3 length: 14 residues. Looked up from germline, CDR1 is SGHDN and CDR2 is FVKESK. V lost 2 bases to trimming and J lost 5 bases; unmatched junction nucleotides: 2. CDR3 residues: CASSQRTGVDTQYF. CDR3 sequence (DNA): TGTGCCAGCAGCCAACGGACAGGGGTAGATACGCAGTATTTT.

This clone was seen only a few times. This chain links TRBV9 with TRBJ2-5; D is perhaps TRBD1 (5 bases). With 0 bases removed from V and 1 base from J, the gap between germline ends came to 19 bases. The CDR3 is made up of 18 amino acids. The germline V gene has CDR1 SGDLS and CDR2 YYNGEE. CDR3 sequence (DNA): TGTGCCAGCAGCGTAGGCCTGTTAGGGTGGGGCCTCCAAGAGACCCAGTACTTC. Translating it yields CASSVGLLGWGLQETQYF.

This chain connects TRBV28 to TRBJ1-6, with D perhaps matching TRBD1 (6 bases). Germline CDR1 reads MDHEN; CDR2 reads SYDVKM. The CDR3 extends over 14 amino acids. Between the trimmed V and J ends, which lost 4 bases and 7 bases, there was a span of 11 bases. For the CDR3, the DNA is TGTGCCAGCAGTTATGGACAGAGCAATTCACCCCTCCACTTT. The encoded protein is CASSYGQSNSPLHF.

This chain uses TRBV29-1 with TRBJ1-1, with a tentative D call TRBD1 (6 bases). Trimming pared 2 bases from V and 10 bases from J, leaving 26 bases between. This CDR3 has 16 amino acids. Germline assignment: CDR1 SQVTM and CDR2 ANQGSEA. CDR3 bases: TGCAGCGTTGAAAAGAGACCCGGTCAGGGGAGGGATGGAGCTTTCTTT. It codes for CSVEKRPGQGRDGAFF.

The chain is built from TRBV27 and TRBJ2-5, with 8 bases identical to TRBD1. The junction had 3 bases not matched to a gene; V was cut back by 6 bases and J by 3 bases. From germline, CDR1 is MNHEY and CDR2 SMNVEV (reference sequence). The CDR3 loop spans 13 amino acids. This CDR3 is CASRDRVEETQYF. The CDR3 region has the DNA TGTGCCAGCAGGGACAGGGTGGAAGAGACCCAGTACTTC.

The J gene is TRBJ2-3, the V gene TRBV7-8; no clear D. The germline V gene has CDR1 SGHVS and CDR2 FQNEAQ. The CDR3 sequence is 14 residues long. The germline V and J ends were trimmed by 1 base and 0 bases, with 5 bases remaining between them. CDR3 coding DNA: TGTGCCAGCAGCTTAGGAGTAAGCACAGATACGCAGTATTTT. Residues: CASSLGVSTDTQYF.

The chain couples TRBV30 to TRBJ1-2; a weak D match, TRBD1 (5 bases). CDR1 and CDR2 from the germline V gene are GTSNPN and SVGIG (reference sequence). The CDR3 extends over 15 amino acids. The V and J ends lost 0 bases and 2 bases respectively, with 13 bases between them. The CDR3 region is CAWSVWLSGNYGYTF. In nucleotides, the CDR3 is TGTGCCTGGAGTGTATGGTTATCAGGGAACTATGGCTACACCTTC.

This clone has just a few counts. The gene calls are TRBV6-5 and TRBJ2-1; D may be TRBD2 (5 bases). The CDR3 is 15 amino acids. CDR1 is MNHEY and CDR2 is SVGAGI in the germline V gene. The V end lost 0 bases, the J end lost 5 bases, and 11 bases lay between the germline ends. The CDR3 protein is CASSYSRAANNEQFF. CDR3 DNA sequence: TGTGCCAGCAGTTACTCGAGGGCAGCTAACAATGAGCAGTTCTTC.

The CDR3: CASSTPALGANVLTF. In DNA, the CDR3 is TGTGCCAGTAGTACCCCCGCCCTTGGCGCCAACGTCCTGACTTTC. The chain combines TRBV19 with TRBJ2-6; D is unclear. The V end was cut by 4 bases, the J end by 7 bases, with 14 bases between. The CDR3 sequence is 15 residues long. Germline loops: CDR1 LNHDA, CDR2 SQIVND (reference sequence).